Listed here are 13 T cell receptor beta chains from one sample, sequenced in a study of shared clonotypes between healthy human individuals. Naive CD8 cells, CD45RO-negative and positively selected for CCR7, excluded terminally differentiated effector memory CD45RA+ cells. Profiling relied on immunoSEQ multiplex PCR, and the TCRdb table lists in-frame clones only, not all of them. This sample has some 2 million clones, with over 85% found just once. The source material was naive CD8+ T cells sorted from blood. The source is a young man in good health.

The chain uses TRBV5-4 and TRBJ2-3; 8 bases line up with TRBD2. Losses at the gene ends were 0 bases for V and 7 bases for J; bases not matched to a gene: 7. The CDR3 spans 15 residues. Germline V gene sequence: CDR1 SGHNT, CDR2 YYREEE (reference sequence). Here the CDR3 DNA reads TGTGCCAGCAGCTTGGAGCGGGGGAGGGAGAATACGCAGTATTTT. This translates into CASSLERGRENTQYF.

This chain links TRBV7-9 with TRBJ2-1; D gene unclear. V was trimmed by 2 bases and J by 4 bases, leaving 9 bases between them. Germline V gene sequence: CDR1 SEHNR, CDR2 FQNEAQ (reference sequence). The CDR3 has 14 residues. CDR3: CASSLMGVYNEQFF. The CDR3 DNA reads TGTGCCAGCAGCTTAATGGGTGTTTACAATGAGCAGTTCTTC.

The rearrangement uses TRBV9 and TRBJ2-3, with D tentatively TRBD2 (7 bases). V lost 4 bases to trimming and J lost 3 bases, with 21 bases between them. CDR3 size: 17 residues. Germline CDR1 and CDR2: SGDLS and YYNGEE. The CDR3 loop reads CASSTISRGAGTDTQYF. The CDR3 region has the DNA TGTGCCAGCAGCACCATCTCCCGGGGGGCTGGGACAGATACGCAGTATTTT.

The V and J genes are TRBV20-1 and TRBJ2-1, with no clear D. V was shortened by 3 bases and J by 9 bases, with 9 bases between the two germline ends. The CDR3 is 11 amino acids. Per the germline V gene, CDR1 is DFQATT and CDR2 is SNEGSKA (reference sequence). For the CDR3, the DNA is TGCAGTGCTAGGGGCCCAAGTGAGCAGTTCTTC. Protein: CSARGPSEQFF.

This chain links TRBV7-9 with TRBJ2-2; tentative D call: TRBD2 (6 bases). The germline gives CDR1 SEHNR, CDR2 FQNEAQ (reference sequence). The CDR3 runs to 16 residues. V lost 5 bases and J 3 bases, leaving 16 bases between the germline ends. CDR3 nucleotide sequence: TGTGCCAGCAGCCCCCAAGGGCGGGGAGACACCGGGGAGCTGTTTTTT. Its translation is CASSPQGRGDTGELFF.

Worth noting for this clone: The sample has other DNA sequences that encode this CDR3 too. The rearrangement joins TRBV4-1 to TRBJ1-6; weak D call: TRBD1 (5 bases). Trimming took 3 bases from V and 6 from J, leaving 12 bases between them. CDR3 size: 15 residues. Germline V gene data show CDR1 as MGHRA and CDR2 as YSYEKL. The CDR3 nucleotides read TGCGCCAGCAGCCAGGAGACGGGACTTAATTCACCCCTCCACTTT. Amino acid sequence: CASSQETGLNSPLHF.

This sequence joins TRBV27 and TRBJ2-7; 8 bases match TRBD2. The trim removed 5 bases at V and 6 bases at J, leaving 9 bases unmatched. Germline lookup yields CDR1 MNHEY and CDR2 SMNVEV (reference sequence). The CDR3 totals 14 residues. As DNA, the CDR3 is TGTGCCAGCAGTCCCTTACGGGAGGGCCGCGAGCAGTACTTC. This codes for CASSPLREGREQYF.

This chain joins TRBV7-2 and TRBJ2-7; 9 nucleotides align to TRBD2. The CDR3 is made up of 15 amino acids. The trim removed 7 bases at V and 0 bases at J, leaving 7 bases unmatched. The germline V gene has CDR1 SGHTA and CDR2 FQGNSA. The CDR3 protein is CASTPSGITSYEQYF. In nucleotides, the CDR3 is TGTGCCAGCACCCCTAGCGGGATAACCTCCTACGAGCAGTACTTC.

The chain combines TRBV5-1 with TRBJ1-1; perhaps TRBD1 as D (6 bases). With 0 bases removed from V and 5 bases from J, the gap between germline ends came to 11 bases. CDR1 and CDR2 (germline): SGHRS, YFSETQ. The CDR3 is 14 amino acids. CDR3 in amino acids: CASSLAQGWTEAFF. The CDR3, as DNA: TGCGCCAGCAGCTTGGCCCAGGGGTGGACTGAAGCTTTCTTT.

This sequence joins TRBV5-6 and TRBJ2-7; D is ambiguous. This CDR3 is built from 16 residues. In germline, CDR1 is SGHDT, CDR2 YYEEEE. Trimming shortened V by 2 bases and J by 2 bases, and 17 bases separated the two germline ends. CDR3 in amino acids: CASSLALGGATYEQYF. The CDR3 coding sequence is TGTGCCAGCAGCTTAGCCCTGGGCGGAGCCACCTACGAGCAGTACTTC.

The chain uses TRBV27 and TRBJ2-7, with TRBD2 matching over 13 bases. CDR1 and CDR2 from the germline V gene are MNHEY and SMNVEV (reference sequence). This CDR3 has 15 residues. J lost 4 bases, V lost 4 bases, and 4 bases had no gene match. The CDR3 loop is CASSWTSGSMYEQYF. The CDR3 region has the DNA TGTGCCAGCAGTTGGACTAGCGGGAGTATGTACGAGCAGTACTTC.

As concerns this clone: This sample also contains other DNA sequences that code for the same CDR3. CDR3: CASSFGLGYEQYF. The CDR3 region has the DNA TGTGCCAGCAGCTTTGGTCTAGGGTACGAGCAGTACTTC. This sequence joins TRBV5-6 and TRBJ2-7; D not resolved. Trimming stripped 2 bases from V and 4 bases from J, with 10 bases between. Germline V gene lookup returns CDR1 SGHDT and CDR2 YYEEEE. The CDR3 runs 13 residues.

The chain uses TRBV2 and TRBJ2-3, with TRBD2 matching over 7 bases. This CDR3 contains 16 residues. Germline assignment: CDR1 SNHLY and CDR2 FYNNEI. J was trimmed by 3 bases and V by 7 bases; bases with no gene match: 13. CDR3 residues: CASKPSGIIVTDTQYF. CDR3 bases: TGTGCCAGCAAGCCCAGCGGGATAATTGTGACAGATACGCAGTATTTT. Drawing the rest from reference TRBV2 and TRBJ2-3, the complete variable domain is EPEVTQTPSHQVTQMGQEVILRCVPISNHLYFYWYRQILGQKVEFLVSFYNNEISEKSEIFDDQFSVERPDGSNFTLKIRSTKLEDSAMYFCASKPSGIIVTDTQYFGPGTRLTVL.